The 32 T cell receptor beta chains below were found in one sample sequenced in a study of identical twins. TCRdb re-called the 5' RACE reads through MiXCR, storing one row per CDR3 protein. Among around 570,000 distinct CDR3 sequences listed, nearly 10% were seen once. The sample was also linked to a second study, of yellow fever vaccine responses in identical twins.

Sequencing was carried out using PBMCs. These TCRs come from a woman in her late teens or twenties in good health.

This chain joins TRBV27 and TRBJ2-7; TRBD1 aligns across 8 bases. CDR3 size: 13 residues. Germline-derived CDR1 and CDR2 are MNHEY and SMNVEV (reference sequence). V lost 8 bases, J lost 6 bases, and 9 bases stayed unmatched. CDR3 coding DNA: TGTGCCAGCTCCGGGACAGGCGGGATCGAGCAGTACTTC. Its translation: CASSGTGGIEQYF.

Concerning this clonotype itself: This may be a read error, as it is one base from a much larger clone. J is TRBJ2-2 and V is TRBV20-1; D possibly corresponds to TRBD2 (7 bases). Trimming took 0 bases from V and 1 from J, leaving 12 bases between them. Germline CDR1 is DFQATT and CDR2 is SNEGSKA (reference sequence). The CDR3 is made up of 16 amino acids. CDR3 coding DNA: TGCAGTGCTAGAGATACCGGGGGGCGGAACACCGGGGAGCTGTTTTTT. Translated: CSARDTGGRNTGELFF.

This clonotype was observed at least ten times. This sequence joins TRBV6-6 and TRBJ2-1; 7 bases fit TRBD1. This CDR3 contains 11 residues. Germline V lookup: CDR1 MNHNY, CDR2 SVGAGI (reference sequence). With V trimmed by 10 bases and J by 7 bases, 4 bases remained unmatched. The CDR3 coding sequence is TGTGCCACCCACAGGGGTAATGAGCAGTTCTTC. This encodes CATHRGNEQFF.

The chain combines TRBV18 with TRBJ2-7; the match to TRBD1 covers 10 bases. Trimming cost V 3 bases and J 1 base; bases outside gene matches: 6. The length of the CDR3 is 16 residues. Germline loops: CDR1 KGHSH, CDR2 LQKENI. CDR3 coding DNA: TGTGCCAGCTCACCCACCCCGGGACAGGGGTCCTACGAGCAGTACTTC. It translates to CASSPTPGQGSYEQYF.

The chain employs TRBV11-3 and TRBJ2-3; tentative D call: TRBD1 (6 bases). The germline V and J ends were trimmed by 8 bases and 4 bases, with 13 bases remaining between them. Per the germline V gene, CDR1 is SGHNT and CDR2 is YENEEA. The CDR3 extends over 13 amino acids. CDR3 DNA: TGTGCCAGCGGCCACAGGGTCCCAGATACGCAGTATTTT. Amino acid sequence: CASGHRVPDTQYF.

This clonotype was seen repeatedly, ten times or more. The gene calls are TRBV2 and TRBJ2-1; D may be TRBD2 (5 bases). There are 13 residues in the CDR3. Trimming removed 7 bases at V and 10 bases at J, with 17 bases between. Germline lookup yields CDR1 SNHLY and CDR2 FYNNEI. CDR3 sequence reads: CASTVQDSYEQFF. CDR3 bases: TGTGCCAGCACCGTCCAGGACTCGTACGAGCAGTTCTTC.

This clonotype was seen ten or more times. The chain links TRBV7-2 to TRBJ2-2; D not resolved. The CDR3 is made up of 14 amino acids. Per germline, CDR1 SGHTA and CDR2 FQGNSA. Trimming stripped 5 bases from V and 0 bases from J, with 7 bases between. The CDR3, as DNA: TGTGCCAGCAGCCCCGAATCGAACACCGGGGAGCTGTTTTTT. Translated, it gives CASSPESNTGELFF.

This clonotype was seen only a few times. The chain uses TRBV19 and TRBJ2-1, with D hard to call. There are 15 residues in the CDR3. V shed 6 bases and J shed 0 bases, with 12 bases lying between them. Germline V gives CDR1 LNHDA, CDR2 SQIVND (reference sequence). The CDR3 bases are TGTGCCAGTAGGTCCCCCTTGAGCTCCTACAATGAGCAGTTCTTC. Translating gives CASRSPLSSYNEQFF.

The chain links TRBV29-1 to TRBJ1-5; possibly TRBD1 for D (5 bases). V was shortened by 6 bases and J by 2 bases, with 11 bases between the two germline ends. The CDR3 loop spans 13 amino acids. Per germline, CDR1 SQVTM and CDR2 ANQGSEA. Here the CDR3 DNA reads TGCAGCGTAGGTCAGGGTGGCAATCAGCCCCAGCATTTT. This translates into CSVGQGGNQPQHF.

The chain has TRBV19 and TRBJ1-2; TRBD1 agrees at 7 bases. Germline V CDR1 and CDR2: LNHDA, SQIVND (reference sequence). J gave up 10 bases and V 9 bases, and 17 bases lay outside the gene matches. The CDR3 covers 14 residues. Written as DNA, the CDR3 is TGTGCCAGCGCGGCCTACAGGGGCATGGTAACCTACACCTTC. Translation: CASAAYRGMVTYTF.

This clonotype has ten or more counts. V is TRBV5-6 and J is TRBJ2-3, with 10 bases matching TRBD1. The CDR3 consists of 17 residues. Germline CDR1 reads SGHDT; CDR2 reads YYEEEE. The trim removed 4 bases at V and 4 bases at J, leaving 12 bases unmatched. The CDR3 region is CASSQLVPGQGSDTQYF. The CDR3 DNA reads TGTGCCAGCAGCCAACTCGTACCGGGACAGGGGTCAGATACGCAGTATTTT. Looking up the rest from reference TRBV5-6 and TRBJ2-3 gives the full variable domain: DAGVTQSPTHLIKTRGQQVTLRCSPKSGHDTVSWYQQALGQGPQFIFQYYEEEERQRGNFPDRFSGHQFPNYSSELNVNALLLGDSALYLCASSQLVPGQGSDTQYFGPGTRLTVL.

This clonotype turned up a few times. One end of the junction fails to match germline, which may point to a read error. The chain combines TRBV7-7 with TRBJ2-5; D might be TRBD2 (6 bases). CDR1 is SSHAT, CDR2 FNYEAQ, per germline (reference sequence). The CDR3 extends over 14 amino acids. CDR3: CASSLRPGEETQYF. CDR3 DNA: TGTGCTAGCAGCTTAAGACCGGGGGAAGAGACCCAGTACTTC.

The V gene is TRBV5-6, the J gene TRBJ1-5; 8 nucleotides line up with TRBD1. Trimming removed 0 bases from V and 5 bases from J; junction bases left unmatched: 1. Germline loops: CDR1 SGHDT, CDR2 YYEEEE. This CDR3 has 14 amino acids. Here the CDR3 DNA reads TGTGCCAGCAGCTTGGGGACAGGGTATCAGCCCCAGCATTTT. It specifies CASSLGTGYQPQHF.

This sequence joins TRBV18 and TRBJ2-1; 12 bases are a match to TRBD2. Germline CDR1 reads KGHSH; CDR2 reads LQKENI. The CDR3 is 16 amino acids. V was clipped by 6 bases and J by 5 bases; unmatched bases: 8. In DNA form, the CDR3 reads TGTGCCAGCTCGCCGCCTAGCGGGGGGGGTCACAATGAGCAGTTCTTC. It yields the protein CASSPPSGGGHNEQFF.

This clonotype was observed at least ten times. The rearrangement joins TRBV20-1 to TRBJ2-3; D might be TRBD2 (6 bases). The CDR3 is made up of 11 amino acids. V dropped 7 bases and J dropped 2 bases, with 7 bases sitting between them. Germline-derived CDR1 and CDR2 are DFQATT and SNEGSKA (reference sequence). The CDR3 protein is CSGLVTDTQYF. Written as DNA, the CDR3 is TGCAGTGGACTAGTCACAGATACGCAGTATTTT.

This clonotype was counted many times. The V gene is TRBV20-1, the J gene TRBJ2-7, with 7 bases aligning to TRBD1. V trimming: 6 bases; J trimming: 0 bases; junction bases outside the gene matches: 8. Germline V gene lookup returns CDR1 DFQATT and CDR2 SNEGSKA (reference sequence). This CDR3 is built from 14 residues. The CDR3 reads CSALDRVGSYEQYF. In nucleotides, the CDR3 is TGCAGTGCCCTCGACAGGGTAGGCTCCTACGAGCAGTACTTC.

The chain combines TRBV6-2 or TRBV6-3 with TRBJ2-5; the match to TRBD2 covers 10 bases. Germline CDR1 is MNHEY and CDR2 is SVGEGT. CDR3 length: 20 residues. V lost 5 bases to trimming and J lost 1 base; unmatched junction nucleotides: 19. The DNA of the CDR3 is TGTGCCAGCAGTCCCCCCTTTAAACTAGCGGGGCAAGAATTCCAAGAGACCCAGTACTTC. Amino acids: CASSPPFKLAGQEFQETQYF.

This clonotype has a handful of counts. The rearrangement links TRBV4-1 to TRBJ2-3; D is undetermined. Per germline, CDR1 MGHRA and CDR2 YSYEKL. Trimming pared 5 bases from V and 2 bases from J, leaving 14 bases between. The CDR3 is 15 amino acids. The CDR3 DNA sequence: TGCGCCAGCAGCTCGGAGACTGCCTTCACAGATACGCAGTATTTT. This gives the protein CASSSETAFTDTQYF.

This clonotype was seen a handful of times. V is TRBV9 and J is TRBJ2-2, with D maybe TRBD2 (7 bases). CDR1 and CDR2 (germline): SGDLS, YYNGEE. Trimming removed 6 bases at V and 0 bases at J, with 12 bases between. This CDR3 region has 15 residues. CDR3 in DNA: TGTGCCAGCACCGGGGGGACAACGAACACCGGGGAGCTGTTTTTT. This encodes CASTGGTTNTGELFF.

This clonotype turned up a few times. The J gene is TRBJ2-2, the V gene TRBV10-3, with D possibly TRBD1 on 5 matching bases. Germline CDR1 ENHRY, CDR2 SYGVKD. The CDR3 sequence is 17 residues long. V shed 10 bases and J shed 3 bases, with 24 bases lying between them. CDR3 sequence: CATYQTDMNVDTGELFF. The CDR3 DNA follows: TGTGCCACCTATCAGACAGATATGAACGTGGACACCGGGGAGCTGTTTTTT.

This sequence joins TRBV2 and TRBJ2-2; D is uncertain. Trimming shortened V by 3 bases and J by 5 bases, and 10 bases separated the two germline ends. The germline gives CDR1 SNHLY, CDR2 FYNNEI. This CDR3 is built from 14 residues. CDR3 in amino acids: CASSDRTPTGELFF. The DNA for the CDR3 is TGTGCCAGCAGTGACCGGACCCCGACCGGGGAGCTGTTTTTT.

This clonotype was counted ten times or more. The V call is TRBV10-3, the J call TRBJ1-2; D uncertain. Germline CDR1 reads ENHRY; CDR2 reads SYGVKD. This CDR3 is 14 amino acids long. Deletions cut 0 bases from V and 2 bases from J, with 7 bases between. The CDR3: CAISESGVNYGYTF. For the CDR3, the DNA is TGTGCCATCAGTGAGTCGGGAGTAAACTATGGCTACACCTTC.

The genes are TRBV20-1 and TRBJ1-2, with a tentative D call TRBD1 (6 bases). The CDR3 loop spans 13 amino acids. CDR1 is DFQATT and CDR2 is SNEGSKA in the germline V gene (reference sequence). V lost 4 bases, J lost 6 bases, and 15 bases lay in between. The CDR3, as DNA: TGCAGTGCTACCAACCCGGGGGCCCATGGCTACACCTTC. Translation: CSATNPGAHGYTF.

The chain combines TRBV7-2 with TRBJ2-7; 7 nucleotides agree with TRBD2. The CDR3 loop spans 15 amino acids. Germline CDR1 and CDR2: SGHTA and FQGNSA. J lost 2 bases, V lost 1 base, and 5 bases had no gene match. CDR3 sequence (DNA): TGTGCCAGCAGCTTAGGGCAGGGACTAACCTACGAGCAGTACTTC. Its protein is CASSLGQGLTYEQYF. The full variable domain, completed using reference TRBV7-2 and TRBJ2-7, is GAGVSQSPSNKVTEKGKDVELRCDPISGHTALYWYRQSLGQGLEFLIYFQGNSAPDKSGLPSDRFSAERTGGSVSTLTIQRTQQEDSAVYLCASSLGQGLTYEQYFGPGTRLTVT.

This clonotype showed up many times. The rearrangement joins TRBV5-1 to TRBJ2-3; either TRBD1 or TRBD2 may supply D (7 bases each). The V end lost 4 bases, the J end lost 6 bases, and 30 bases lay between the germline ends. The CDR3 has 19 amino acids. The germline V gene has CDR1 SGHRS and CDR2 YFSETQ. The CDR3 bases are TGCGCCAGCAGCCCACAAGAAGCGGGGACAGCTTCGGGATGGGATACGCAGTATTTT. Translating it yields CASSPQEAGTASGWDTQYF.

The chain is built from TRBV4-3 and TRBJ2-1, with 7 bases fitting TRBD2. Germline CDR1 reads LGHNA; CDR2 reads YSLEER. The CDR3 totals 17 residues. The V and J ends lost 0 bases and 4 bases, in that order; junction bases with no gene match: 9. DNA for the CDR3: TGCGCCAGCAGCCAAGATTACGCTAGCGGTTCATACAATGAGCAGTTCTTC. Translated: CASSQDYASGSYNEQFF.

This clonotype was counted only a few times. The V and J genes are TRBV27 and TRBJ2-7; TRBD2 aligns across 11 bases. With V trimmed by 4 bases and J by 3 bases, 2 bases remained unmatched. Germline CDR1 and CDR2: MNHEY and SMNVEV (reference sequence). The CDR3 sequence is 14 residues long. CDR3 DNA sequence: TGTGCCAGCAGTTCTAGCGGGGGGATCTACGAGCAGTACTTC. Protein sequence: CASSSSGGIYEQYF.

Many counts were recorded for this clonotype. This chain connects TRBV25-1 to TRBJ2-1; 9 bases match TRBD1. Germline values: CDR1 MGHDK, CDR2 SYGVNS. CDR3 length equals 23 residues. The trim removed 6 bases at V and 6 bases at J, leaving 33 bases unmatched. Here the CDR3 reads CASSRYLSATGGSIRPPFNEQFF. The CDR3 bases are TGTGCCAGCAGCCGCTACCTATCTGCGACAGGGGGGTCCATCCGTCCGCCTTTCAATGAGCAGTTCTTC.

There are many counts of this clonotype. V gene TRBV5-1 combines with J gene TRBJ2-1; the match to TRBD2 covers 7 bases. With V trimmed by 0 bases and J by 5 bases, 8 bases remained unmatched. Per germline, CDR1 SGHRS and CDR2 YFSETQ. This CDR3 is 16 amino acids long. The CDR3: CASSLAGLAENNEQFF. DNA for the CDR3: TGCGCCAGCAGCTTGGCAGGTCTAGCGGAGAACAATGAGCAGTTCTTC.

As for this clonotype: A read error may produce the germline difference seen at one junction end. The chain joins TRBV10-3 to TRBJ2-7; the match to TRBD1 covers 9 bases. Germline V gene lookup returns CDR1 ENHRY and CDR2 SYGVKD. CDR3 length: 15 residues. The CDR3 loop reads CAITEGQGQPYEQYF. DNA for the CDR3: TGTGCCATCACTGAGGGACAGGGACAACCCTACGAGCAGTACTTC.

This clonotype was recorded many times. The V gene is TRBV9, the J gene TRBJ2-6, with no clear D. Germline loops: CDR1 SGDLS, CDR2 YYNGEE. Trimming stripped 4 bases from V and 15 bases from J, with 23 bases between. This CDR3 contains 15 residues. CDR3 in DNA: TGTGCCAGCAGCCCCCCCTTACTACCGTCCAACCGCCTGACTTTC. This gives the protein CASSPPLLPSNRLTF.

The rearrangement links TRBV11-2 to TRBJ2-7, with a weak D call TRBD1 (6 bases). Trimming took 0 bases from V and 2 from J, leaving 11 bases between them. From germline, CDR1 is SGHAT and CDR2 FQNNGV. The CDR3 sequence is 15 residues long. DNA of the CDR3: TGTGCCAGCAGCTTAGAAAATGCAGGGGCCTACGAGCAGTACTTC. It specifies CASSLENAGAYEQYF. Filled out from reference TRBV11-2 and TRBJ2-7, the complete variable domain reads EAGVAQSPRYKIIEKRQSVAFWCNPISGHATLYWYQQILGQGPKLLIQFQNNGVVDDSQLPKDRFSAERLKGVDSTLKIQPAKLEDSAVYLCASSLENAGAYEQYFGPGTRLTVT.